One TCR beta chain is described in this entry. This CDR3 is 13 amino acids long. V dropped 3 bases and J dropped 0 bases, with 6 bases sitting between them. Treatment reported: around 19 received Ad26.COV2.S at low or high dose, single or two shots; about 5 received placebo; per-sample allocation not given. Samples were taken on day 63 after the first vaccine or placebo injection. What was given as vaccine was an Ad26 vector encoding Wuhan-strain SARS-CoV-2 spike. The sample originates from a study of Ad26.COV2.S vaccination and SARS-CoV-2 variants. The repertoire was sequenced with immunoSEQ multiplex PCR; TCRdb's copy has only in-frame clones and lacks some. The table shows a few hundred thousand clones, with around 89% occurring only once.

The chain couples TRBV12-3 or TRBV12-4 to TRBJ2-7, with D hard to call. This receptor was identified in a person between 18 and 59 years old who received the Ad26.COV2.S COVID-19 vaccine or a placebo. The material was peripheral blood, obtained in a trial of Ad26.COV2.S vaccine versus placebo. This CDR3 reads CASSFTYSYEQYF. CDR3 DNA: TGTGCCAGCAGTTTTACCTACTCCTACGAGCAGTACTTC.